Shown below are 4 T cell receptor beta chains from a single sample sequenced in a study of blood T cell repertoires in COVID-19. Assay: immunoSEQ multiplex PCR; the TCRdb copy retains only in-frame clones and omits some. Of 250,000 to 350,000 clones in the sample, roughly 90% were seen once. Source material: peripheral blood. Receptors were obtained from a woman aged 60-70 years with acute or convalescent COVID-19.

This clone was detected only once. The chain couples TRBV2 to TRBJ1-6, with D perhaps TRBD1 (5 bases). Trimming took 4 bases from V and 2 from J, leaving 6 bases between them. From germline, CDR1 is SNHLY and CDR2 FYNNEI. This CDR3 spans 14 amino acids. CDR3 DNA sequence: TGTGCCAGCAGTGGACAGACCTATAATTCACCCCTCCACTTT. Its protein is CASSGQTYNSPLHF.

The chain uses TRBV6-5 and TRBJ1-4; 8 bases line up with TRBD1. CDR3 size: 15 residues. CDR1 and CDR2 (germline): MNHEY, SVGAGI. Trimming at V came to 6 bases and at J to 3 bases, leaving 6 bases not matched to a gene. In nucleotides, the CDR3 is TGTGCCAGCAGGACCCAGGGGGCGTCTAATGAAAAACTGTTTTTT. Translation: CASRTQGASNEKLFF.

The CDR3 region is CASSLRDYFNEQFF. The CDR3 region has the DNA TGTGCCAGCAGCTTACGGGACTATTTCAATGAGCAGTTCTTC. The chain carries TRBV5-4 and TRBJ2-1, with TRBD2 matching over 7 bases. V shed 2 bases, J shed 6 bases, and the junction held 5 bases outside the gene matches. CDR1 is SGHNT, CDR2 YYREEE, per germline (reference sequence). The CDR3 sequence is 14 residues long.

The chain uses TRBV27 and TRBJ2-1; D might be TRBD2 (6 bases). The CDR3 has 16 residues. Germline V gene sequence: CDR1 MNHEY, CDR2 SMNVEV (reference sequence). With 5 bases removed from V and 8 bases from J, the gap between germline ends came to 22 bases. The CDR3: CASSHGTSQRLDEQFF. The CDR3 DNA reads TGTGCCAGCAGTCATGGTACTAGCCAACGCTTAGATGAGCAGTTCTTC.